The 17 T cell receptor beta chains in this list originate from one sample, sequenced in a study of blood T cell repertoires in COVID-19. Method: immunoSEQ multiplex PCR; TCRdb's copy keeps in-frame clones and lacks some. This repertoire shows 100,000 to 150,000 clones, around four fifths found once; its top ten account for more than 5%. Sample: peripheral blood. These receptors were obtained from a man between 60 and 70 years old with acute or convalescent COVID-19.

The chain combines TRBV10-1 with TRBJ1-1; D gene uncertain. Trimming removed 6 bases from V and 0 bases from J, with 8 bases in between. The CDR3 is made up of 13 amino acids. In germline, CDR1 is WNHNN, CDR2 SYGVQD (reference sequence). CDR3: CASRTEMNTEAFF. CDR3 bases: TGCGCCAGCAGAACGGAGATGAACACTGAAGCTTTCTTT.

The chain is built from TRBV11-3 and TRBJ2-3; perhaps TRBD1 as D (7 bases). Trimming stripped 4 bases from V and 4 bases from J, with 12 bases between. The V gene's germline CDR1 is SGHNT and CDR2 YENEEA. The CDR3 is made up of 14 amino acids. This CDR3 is CASSSRGEADTQYF. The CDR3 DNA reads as TGTGCCAGCAGCTCCAGGGGGGAAGCAGATACGCAGTATTTT.

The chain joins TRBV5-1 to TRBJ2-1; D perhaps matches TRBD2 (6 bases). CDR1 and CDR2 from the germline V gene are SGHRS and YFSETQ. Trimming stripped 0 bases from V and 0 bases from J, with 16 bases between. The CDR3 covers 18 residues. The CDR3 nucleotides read TGCGCCAGCAGCTTGGCGGGGACTCCTGAGAGCTCCTACAATGAGCAGTTCTTC. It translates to CASSLAGTPESSYNEQFF.

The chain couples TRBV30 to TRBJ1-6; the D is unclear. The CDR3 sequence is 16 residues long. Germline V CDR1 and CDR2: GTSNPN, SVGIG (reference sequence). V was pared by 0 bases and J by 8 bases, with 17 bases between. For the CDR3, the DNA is TGTGCCTGGAGTGTAAACGGTAGGACGGGATATTCACCCCTCCACTTT. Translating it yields CAWSVNGRTGYSPLHF.

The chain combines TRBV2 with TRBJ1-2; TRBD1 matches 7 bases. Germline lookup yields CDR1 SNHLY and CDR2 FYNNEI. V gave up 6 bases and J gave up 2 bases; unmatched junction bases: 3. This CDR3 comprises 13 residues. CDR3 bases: TGTGCCAGCAGGGGGACAGAGAACTATGGCTACACCTTC. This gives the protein CASRGTENYGYTF.

CDR3 amino acids: CASRTSGGPNTGELFF. CDR3 bases: TGTGCCAGCCGAACTAGCGGGGGGCCGAACACCGGGGAGCTGTTTTTT. The rearrangement joins TRBV9 to TRBJ2-2; 12 bases align to TRBD2. V lost 7 bases to trimming and J lost 0 bases; unmatched junction nucleotides: 4. This CDR3 contains 16 residues. Germline V gives CDR1 SGDLS, CDR2 YYNGEE.

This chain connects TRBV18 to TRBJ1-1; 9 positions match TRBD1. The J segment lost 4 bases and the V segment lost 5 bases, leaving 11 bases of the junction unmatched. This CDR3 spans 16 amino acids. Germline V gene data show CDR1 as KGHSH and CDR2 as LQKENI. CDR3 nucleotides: TGTGCCAGCTCATCTCAAGAGGGACAGGGTACCACTGAAGCTTTCTTT. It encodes CASSSQEGQGTTEAFF.

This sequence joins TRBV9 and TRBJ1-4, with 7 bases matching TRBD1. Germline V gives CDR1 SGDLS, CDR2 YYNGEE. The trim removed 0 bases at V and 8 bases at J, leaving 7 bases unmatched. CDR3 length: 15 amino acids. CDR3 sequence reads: CASSVASGGREKLFF. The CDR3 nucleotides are TGTGCCAGCAGCGTAGCTTCAGGGGGACGGGAAAAACTGTTTTTT.

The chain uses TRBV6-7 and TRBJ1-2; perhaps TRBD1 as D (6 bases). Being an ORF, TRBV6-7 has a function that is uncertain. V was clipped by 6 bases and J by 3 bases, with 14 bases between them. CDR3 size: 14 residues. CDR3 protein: CASSHRALDYGYTF. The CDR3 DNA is TGTGCCAGCAGCCACAGGGCTCTCGACTATGGCTACACCTTC.

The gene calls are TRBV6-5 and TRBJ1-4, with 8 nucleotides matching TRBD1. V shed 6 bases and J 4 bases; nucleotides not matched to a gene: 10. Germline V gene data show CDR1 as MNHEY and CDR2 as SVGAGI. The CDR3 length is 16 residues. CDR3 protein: CASRYTPGQVNEKLFF. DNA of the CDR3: TGTGCCAGCAGATACACTCCGGGACAGGTTAATGAAAAACTGTTTTTT.

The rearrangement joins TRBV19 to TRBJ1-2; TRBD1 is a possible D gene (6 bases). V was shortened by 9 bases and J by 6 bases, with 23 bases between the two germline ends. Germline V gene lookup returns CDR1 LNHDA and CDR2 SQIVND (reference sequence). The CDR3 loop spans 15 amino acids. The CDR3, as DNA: TGTGCCAGCAAGTACAGTCTGGGGGCGAGGGATGGCTACACCTTC. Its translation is CASKYSLGARDGYTF.

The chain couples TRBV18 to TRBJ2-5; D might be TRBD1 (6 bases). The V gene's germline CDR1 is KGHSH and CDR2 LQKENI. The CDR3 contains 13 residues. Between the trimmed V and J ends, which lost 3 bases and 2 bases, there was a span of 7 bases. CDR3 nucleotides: TGTGCCAGCTCACCCGGACAGCAAGAGACCCAGTACTTC. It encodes CASSPGQQETQYF. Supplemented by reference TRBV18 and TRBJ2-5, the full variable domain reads NAGVMQNPRHLVRRRGQEARLRCSPMKGHSHVYWYRQLPEEGLKFMVYLQKENIIDESGMPKERFSAEFPKEGPSILRIQQVVRGDSAAYFCASSPGQQETQYFGPGTRLLVL.

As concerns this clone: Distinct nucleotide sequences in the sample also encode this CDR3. CDR3: CSVGLAGGSTGELFF. DNA for the CDR3: TGCAGCGTTGGGCTAGCGGGGGGTAGCACCGGGGAGCTGTTTTTT. The V gene is TRBV29-1, the J gene TRBJ2-2, with 11 bases that match TRBD2. CDR1 and CDR2 from the germline V gene are SQVTM and ANQGSEA. The trim removed 4 bases at V and 4 bases at J, leaving 5 bases unmatched. The CDR3 sequence is 15 residues long.

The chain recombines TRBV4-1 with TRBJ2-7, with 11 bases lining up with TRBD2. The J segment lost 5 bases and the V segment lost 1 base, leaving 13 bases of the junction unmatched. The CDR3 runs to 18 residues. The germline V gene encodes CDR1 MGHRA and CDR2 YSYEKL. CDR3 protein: CASSQGVSVLAGGHEQYF. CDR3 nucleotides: TGCGCCAGCAGCCAAGGGGTCTCGGTTTTAGCGGGGGGGCACGAGCAGTACTTC.

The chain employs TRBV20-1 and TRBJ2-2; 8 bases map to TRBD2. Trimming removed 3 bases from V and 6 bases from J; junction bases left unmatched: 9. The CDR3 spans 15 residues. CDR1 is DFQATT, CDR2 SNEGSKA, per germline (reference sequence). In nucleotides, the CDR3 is TGCAGTGCTAGTTTCGCGGGGGGCTCTCCCGGGGAGCTGTTTTTT. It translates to CSASFAGGSPGELFF.

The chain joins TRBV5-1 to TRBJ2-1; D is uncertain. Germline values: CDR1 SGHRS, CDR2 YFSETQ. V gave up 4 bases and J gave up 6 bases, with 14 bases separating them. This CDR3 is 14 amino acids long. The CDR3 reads CASSLPSSANEQFF. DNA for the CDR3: TGCGCCAGCAGCCTCCCATCGAGTGCCAATGAGCAGTTCTTC.

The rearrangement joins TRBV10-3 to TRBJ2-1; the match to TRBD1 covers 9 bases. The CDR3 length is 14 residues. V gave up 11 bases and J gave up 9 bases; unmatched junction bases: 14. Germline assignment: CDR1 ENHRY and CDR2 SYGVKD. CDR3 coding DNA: TGTGCCCAATCAGGGACAGGGTCCGTTTCTGAGCAGTTCTTC. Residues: CAQSGTGSVSEQFF.